What follows is one T cell receptor (beta chain) and its context. Original processing notes: Estimation of nucleated cell counts was performed using reference gene primer amplification. This table comes from immunoSEQ multiplex PCR, and its TCRdb copy is limited to in-frame clones, with some not included. The V and J calls and clone size were taken over from that table, and D and trimming were inferred from the DNA. The sample has over 100,000 clones, roughly 83% seen once; the top ten hold approximately 18%. CDR3 size: 12 residues. V was clipped by 4 bases and J by 2 bases, with 5 bases between them. In germline, CDR1 is KGHSH, CDR2 LQKENI. These data come from a study of blood T cell repertoires in COVID-19. Study details: PBMCs, B-cell-depleted T cells, or T cells provided the cDNA or gDNA that made up the material.

The sequencing input was peripheral blood. The chain uses TRBV18 and TRBJ2-5, with D uncertain. The sequence came from a woman aged 60 to 75 with acute or convalescent COVID-19. CDR3 region: CASSLEQETQYF. DNA of the CDR3: TGTGCCAGCTCACTAGAGCAAGAGACCCAGTACTTC.